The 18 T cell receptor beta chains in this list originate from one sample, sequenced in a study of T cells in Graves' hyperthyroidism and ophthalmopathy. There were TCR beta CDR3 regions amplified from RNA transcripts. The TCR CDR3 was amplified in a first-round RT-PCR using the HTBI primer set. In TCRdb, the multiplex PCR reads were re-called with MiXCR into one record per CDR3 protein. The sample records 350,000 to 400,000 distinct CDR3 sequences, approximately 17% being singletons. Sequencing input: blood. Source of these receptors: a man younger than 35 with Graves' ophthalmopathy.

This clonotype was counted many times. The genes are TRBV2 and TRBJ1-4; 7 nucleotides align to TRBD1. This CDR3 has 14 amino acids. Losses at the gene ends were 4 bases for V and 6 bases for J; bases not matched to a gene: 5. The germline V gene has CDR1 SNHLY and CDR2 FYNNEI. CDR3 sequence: CASSAGGIYEKLFF. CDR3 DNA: TGTGCCAGCAGTGCAGGGGGGATTTATGAAAAACTGTTTTTT. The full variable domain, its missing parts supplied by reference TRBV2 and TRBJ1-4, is EPEVTQTPSHQVTQMGQEVILRCVPISNHLYFYWYRQILGQKVEFLVSFYNNEISEKSEIFDDQFSVERPDGSNFTLKIRSTKLEDSAMYFCASSAGGIYEKLFFGSGTQLSVL.

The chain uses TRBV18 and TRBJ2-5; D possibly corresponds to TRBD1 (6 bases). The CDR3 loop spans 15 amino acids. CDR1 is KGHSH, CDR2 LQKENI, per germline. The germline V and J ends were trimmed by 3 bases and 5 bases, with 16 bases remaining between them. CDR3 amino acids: CASSPGTSSQETQYF. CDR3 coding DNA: TGTGCCAGCTCACCCGGGACAAGTTCTCAGGAGACCCAGTACTTC.

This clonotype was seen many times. The CDR3 loop is CSATPAGRGQTDTQYF. DNA for the CDR3: TGCAGTGCCACCCCGGCCGGCAGAGGCCAGACAGATACGCAGTATTTT. The chain recombines TRBV20-1 with TRBJ2-3; the D is unclear. The V gene's germline CDR1 is DFQATT and CDR2 SNEGSKA (reference sequence). This CDR3 is 16 amino acids long. Trimming took off 6 bases at V and 3 bases at J, with 22 bases between the two ends.

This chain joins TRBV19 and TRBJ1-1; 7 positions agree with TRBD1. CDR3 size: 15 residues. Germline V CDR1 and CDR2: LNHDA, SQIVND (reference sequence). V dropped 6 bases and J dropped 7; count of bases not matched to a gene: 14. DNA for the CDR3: TGTGCCAGTAGGGATAGGGGCACAGGGGTTGGTGAAGCTTTCTTT. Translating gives CASRDRGTGVGEAFF.

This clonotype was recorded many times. CDR3 nucleotide sequence: TGTGCCAGCAGCTCGGTAGGGGGGGATTACAATGAGCAGTTCTTC. Its protein product is CASSSVGGDYNEQFF. The V and J genes are TRBV11-1 and TRBJ2-1; TRBD2 might be the D (7 bases). Trimming removed 4 bases at V and 4 bases at J, with 14 bases between. The germline V gene has CDR1 SGHAT and CDR2 FQDESV (reference sequence). The CDR3 sequence is 15 residues long.

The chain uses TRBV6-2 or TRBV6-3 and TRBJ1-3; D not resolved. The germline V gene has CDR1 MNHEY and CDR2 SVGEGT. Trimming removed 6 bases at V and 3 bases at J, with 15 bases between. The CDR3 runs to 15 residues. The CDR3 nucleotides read TGTGCCAGCAGCCAAGAAGGGTATATTGGAAACACCATATATTTT. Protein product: CASSQEGYIGNTIYF.

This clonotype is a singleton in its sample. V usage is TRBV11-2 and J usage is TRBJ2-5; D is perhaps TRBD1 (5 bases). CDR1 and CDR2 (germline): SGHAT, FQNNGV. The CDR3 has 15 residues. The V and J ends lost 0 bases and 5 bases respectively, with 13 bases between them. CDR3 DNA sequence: TGTGCCAGCAGCTTAGAGGCAGGGTACGGGGAGACCCAGTACTTC. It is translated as CASSLEAGYGETQYF.

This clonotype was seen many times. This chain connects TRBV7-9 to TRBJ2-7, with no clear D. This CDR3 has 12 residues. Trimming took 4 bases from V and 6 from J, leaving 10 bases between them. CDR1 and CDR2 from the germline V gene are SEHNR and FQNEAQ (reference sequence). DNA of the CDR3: TGTGCCAGCAGCTCGAAGCCGGGCGAGCAGTACTTC. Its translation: CASSSKPGEQYF.

The CDR3 sequence: CASSLSPGEKLFF. CDR3 DNA sequence: TGTGCCAGCAGCTTATCCCCGGGGGAAAAACTGTTTTTT. The rearrangement joins TRBV7-8 to TRBJ1-4; D is uncertain. The V gene lost 2 bases and the J gene lost 8 bases, with 9 bases spanning the gap. CDR1 SGHVS and CDR2 FQNEAQ come from the germline V gene. The CDR3 spans 13 residues.

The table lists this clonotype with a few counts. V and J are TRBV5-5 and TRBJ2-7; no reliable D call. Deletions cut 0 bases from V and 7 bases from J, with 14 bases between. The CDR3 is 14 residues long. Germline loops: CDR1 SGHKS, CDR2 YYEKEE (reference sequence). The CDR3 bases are TGTGCCAGCAGCTTGGAGGCAAATCAAAGGGAGCAGTACTTC. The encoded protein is CASSLEANQREQYF.

The CDR3 DNA sequence: TGCGCCAGCAGTGAGGGGGGGGCCGGGGAGCTGTTTTTT. This codes for CASSEGGAGELFF. The chain recombines TRBV10-1 with TRBJ2-2; 7 bases align to TRBD2. Looked up from germline, CDR1 is WNHNN and CDR2 is SYGVQD (reference sequence). The CDR3 contains 13 residues. The J segment lost 6 bases and the V segment lost 2 bases, leaving 0 bases of the junction unmatched.

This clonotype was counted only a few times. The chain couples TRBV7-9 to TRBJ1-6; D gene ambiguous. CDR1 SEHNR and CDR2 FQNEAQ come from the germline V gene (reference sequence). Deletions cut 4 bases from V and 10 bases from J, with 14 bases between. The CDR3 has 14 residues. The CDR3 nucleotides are TGTGCCAGCAGCTCCGGACGGAAGATCTCACCCCTCCACTTT. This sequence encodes CASSSGRKISPLHF.

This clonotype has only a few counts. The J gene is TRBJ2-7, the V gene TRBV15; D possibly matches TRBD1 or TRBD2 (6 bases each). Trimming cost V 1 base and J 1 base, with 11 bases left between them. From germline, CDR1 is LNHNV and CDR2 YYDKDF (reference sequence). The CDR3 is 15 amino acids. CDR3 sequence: CATSRGGTRSYEQYF. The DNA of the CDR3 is TGTGCCACCAGCAGAGGCGGGACAAGATCCTACGAGCAGTACTTC.

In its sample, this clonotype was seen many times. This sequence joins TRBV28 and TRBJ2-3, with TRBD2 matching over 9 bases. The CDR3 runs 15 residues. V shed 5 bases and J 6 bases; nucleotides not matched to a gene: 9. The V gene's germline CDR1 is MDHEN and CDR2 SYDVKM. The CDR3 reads CASSPPGGGGDTQYF. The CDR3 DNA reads TGTGCCAGCAGTCCACCGGGCGGGGGGGGGGATACGCAGTATTTT. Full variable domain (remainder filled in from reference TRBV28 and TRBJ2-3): DVKVTQSSRYLVKRTGEKVFLECVQDMDHENMFWYRQDPGLGLRLIYFSYDVKMKEKGDIPEGYSVSREKKERFSLILESASTNQTSMYLCASSPPGGGGDTQYFGPGTRLTVL.

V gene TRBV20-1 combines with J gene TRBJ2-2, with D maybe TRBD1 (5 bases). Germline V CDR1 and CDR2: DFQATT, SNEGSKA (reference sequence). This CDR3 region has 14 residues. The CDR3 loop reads CCYLKQAPVGELFF. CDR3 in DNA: TGCTGCTACCTCAAACAGGCCCCAGTGGGGGAGCTGTTTTTT.

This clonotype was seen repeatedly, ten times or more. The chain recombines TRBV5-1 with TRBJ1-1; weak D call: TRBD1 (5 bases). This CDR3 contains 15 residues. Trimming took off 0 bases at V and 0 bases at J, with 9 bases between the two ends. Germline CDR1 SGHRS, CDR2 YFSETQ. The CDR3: CASSLVAGLNTEAFF. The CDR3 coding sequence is TGCGCCAGCAGCTTGGTTGCAGGGCTGAACACTGAAGCTTTCTTT.

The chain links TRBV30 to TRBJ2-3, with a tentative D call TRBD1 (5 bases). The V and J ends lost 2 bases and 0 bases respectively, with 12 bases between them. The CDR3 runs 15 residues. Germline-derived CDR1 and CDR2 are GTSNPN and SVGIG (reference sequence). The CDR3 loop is CAWSPGLGSTDTQYF. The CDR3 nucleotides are TGTGCCTGGAGTCCAGGGCTTGGGAGCACAGATACGCAGTATTTT.

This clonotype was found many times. CDR3 sequence (DNA): TGTGCCAGCAGTTGGGGGTTGGGCACCTCCTACGAGCAGTACTTC. It codes for CASSWGLGTSYEQYF. V usage is TRBV28 and J usage is TRBJ2-7; D could derive from TRBD1 or TRBD2 (5 bases each). This CDR3 has 15 amino acids. Trimming took 4 bases from V and 0 from J, leaving 13 bases between them. In germline, CDR1 is MDHEN, CDR2 SYDVKM.